This T cell receptor (beta chain) was documented in a study of human T cells and chemical hapten exposure. Across the study: A roughly 2 cm by roughly 2 cm inner upper arm patch received 2% DPC for sensitization. Throughout a study of 20 to 30 weeks, patients underwent weekly scalp administration of diphenylcyclopropenone doses. Overall study findings and caveats: DPC sensitization did not alter TCRs above 1 in 1000 frequency.

The CDR3 has 17 amino acids. As for time point: pre-sensitization, week 0. As for treatment: therapeutic diphenylcyclopropenone sensitization with weekly scalp DPC. Individual cDNA molecules had unique molecular identifiers attached to them by the library. TCRdb independently ran MiXCR on the RACE reads; one entry per CDR3 protein. This table has some 98,000 distinct CDR3 sequences, 9.5% to 14% appearing once. Note on this clonotype: Its antigen is unidentified.

V is TRBV3-2 and J is TRBJ2-1; TRBD2, as called in the table, went unchecked against the DNA. TRBV3-2 is marked as a pseudogene. Sequenced material: whole blood, taken in connection with sensitization to the hapten diphenylcyclopropenone (DPC). The TCR originated in a woman aged 60 to 75 with alopecia areata. Some clones in this sample may be carry-over from other donors' samples. The CDR3 DNA reads as TGTGCCAGCAGCCAAGATCGGCTAGCGGGGGGGGACAATGAGCAGTTCTTC. Its translation is CASSQDRLAGGDNEQFF.